These 18 T cell receptor beta chains came from one sample sequenced in a study of T cell responses to AZD1222 COVID-19 vaccine. Sequencing was performed with immunoSEQ multiplex PCR; in TCRdb, only in-frame clones are kept and a portion is missing. The table lists 70,000 to 95,000 clones, about 89% of them singletons. Source: peripheral blood, taken 28 days after the second AZD1222 dose. The receptor set was obtained from an adult who received the AZD1222 COVID-19 vaccine.

V and J are TRBV6-5 and TRBJ2-1; a weak D match, TRBD2 (7 bases). This CDR3 region has 16 residues. Germline V gene sequence: CDR1 MNHEY, CDR2 SVGAGI. V shed 4 bases and J shed 4 bases, with 17 bases lying between them. In DNA, the CDR3 is TGTGCCAGCAGTTCACCCGGGGGGCTGGGTTACAATGAGCAGTTCTTC. This translates into CASSSPGGLGYNEQFF.

The rearrangement links TRBV11-3 to TRBJ1-5; no reliable D call. This CDR3 has 16 amino acids. The germline V gene encodes CDR1 SGHNT and CDR2 YENEEA. The ends were cut back, 1 base at V and 0 bases at J, with 10 bases in the middle. The CDR3 sequence is CASSLVRLYSNQPQHF. The DNA of the CDR3 is TGTGCCAGCAGCTTAGTTAGACTGTATAGCAATCAGCCCCAGCATTTT.

Only a few counts were recorded for this clone. The V and J genes are TRBV7-8 and TRBJ1-1, with D hard to call. Germline loops: CDR1 SGHVS, CDR2 FQNEAQ. This CDR3 is built from 14 residues. With 3 bases removed from V and 5 bases from J, the gap between germline ends came to 13 bases. CDR3 loop: CASSFSVGETEAFF. The CDR3 coding sequence is TGTGCCAGCAGCTTTAGCGTGGGTGAAACTGAAGCTTTCTTT.

The chain joins TRBV19 to TRBJ1-5; D is perhaps TRBD1 (6 bases). Germline V lookup: CDR1 LNHDA, CDR2 SQIVND (reference sequence). The CDR3 is 14 residues long. The V and J ends lost 6 bases and 6 bases respectively, with 15 bases between them. CDR3 sequence reads: CASRETGRVQPQHF. CDR3 DNA sequence: TGTGCCAGTAGGGAAACAGGGAGAGTTCAGCCCCAGCATTTT. The entire variable domain, with the rest obtained from reference TRBV19 and TRBJ1-5, is as follows: DGGITQSPKYLFRKEGQNVTLSCEQNLNHDAMYWYRQDPGQGLRLIYYSQIVNDFQKGDIAEGYSVSREKKESFPLTVTSAQKNPTAFYLCASRETGRVQPQHFGDGTRLSIL.

The chain carries TRBV3-1 (or the pseudogene TRBV3-2) and TRBJ2-1; 10 nucleotides agree with TRBD2. Germline trimming cut 0 bases from V and 10 bases from J; bases unmatched to any gene: 9. Germline assignment: CDR1 LGHDT and CDR2 YNNKEL (reference sequence). The CDR3 spans 16 residues. The CDR3 nucleotides are TGTGCCAGCAGCCAAGATGGCCTAGCGGGGGTCAGGGAGCAGTTCTTC. This encodes CASSQDGLAGVREQFF.

The chain carries TRBV15 and TRBJ2-5; a weak D match, TRBD2 (5 bases). Trimming removed 1 base from V and 5 bases from J, with 11 bases in between. The CDR3 is 14 residues long. Germline V gives CDR1 LNHNV, CDR2 YYDKDF (reference sequence). Here the CDR3 reads CATSRGLACETQYF. DNA of the CDR3: TGTGCCACCAGCAGAGGTCTAGCCTGCGAGACCCAGTACTTC.

CDR3 sequence: CASSPRGRMNTGELFF. The CDR3, as DNA: TGTGCCAGCTCACCTAGAGGACGGATGAACACCGGGGAGCTGTTTTTT. The gene calls are TRBV18 and TRBJ2-2; D remains unclear. Germline values: CDR1 KGHSH, CDR2 LQKENI. Trimming pared 3 bases from V and 1 base from J, leaving 12 bases between. CDR3 length: 16 residues.

The chain uses TRBV12-1 and TRBJ1-1. TRBV12-1 is assigned pseudogene status. The CDR3 extends over 14 amino acids. The CDR3 loop is CASSSQRVNTEAFF. Here the CDR3 DNA reads TGTGCCAGCAGCTCCCAGAGGGTGAACACTGAAGCTTTCTTT.

This rearrangement joins TRBV18 to TRBJ1-4, with D unclear. The CDR3 has 14 amino acids. V lost 4 bases and J 7 bases, leaving 13 bases between the germline ends. The germline V gene has CDR1 KGHSH and CDR2 LQKENI. The CDR3 DNA reads TGTGCCAGCTCACAAGGCGGAGGAGGTGAAAAACTGTTTTTT. It is translated as CASSQGGGGEKLFF.

V usage is TRBV2 and J usage is TRBJ1-3; D may be TRBD1 (5 bases). Germline V gene data show CDR1 as SNHLY and CDR2 as FYNNEI. The CDR3 consists of 18 residues. V lost 0 bases and J 0 bases, leaving 15 bases between the germline ends. The CDR3 is CASSEARVGGSSGNTIYF. The CDR3 nucleotides are TGTGCCAGCAGTGAAGCCCGGGTCGGGGGTTCCTCTGGAAACACCATATATTTT.

This clone has a handful of counts. The V and J genes are TRBV6-1 and TRBJ1-2; D perhaps matches TRBD1 (5 bases). This CDR3 is 15 amino acids long. Germline loops: CDR1 MNHNS, CDR2 SASEGT. V lost 2 bases and J 5 bases, leaving 15 bases between the germline ends. The CDR3 is CASSELRGERYGYTF. The CDR3 region has the DNA TGTGCCAGCAGTGAACTGAGGGGAGAGAGGTATGGCTACACCTTC.

The chain couples TRBV18 to TRBJ2-7, with 7 bases that match TRBD1. The V and J ends lost 5 bases and 5 bases, in that order; junction bases with no gene match: 12. The V gene's germline CDR1 is KGHSH and CDR2 LQKENI. There are 15 residues in the CDR3. In DNA, the CDR3 is TGTGCCAGCTCAACAACAGGGGCCGGCAGGGACGAGCAGTACTTC. The encoded protein is CASSTTGAGRDEQYF. Based on the CDR3 plus reference TRBV18 and TRBJ2-7, the full variable domain is NAGVMQNPRHLVRRRGQEARLRCSPMKGHSHVYWYRQLPEEGLKFMVYLQKENIIDESGMPKERFSAEFPKEGPSILRIQQVVRGDSAAYFCASSTTGAGRDEQYFGPGTRLTVT.

This clone was counted once. The chain couples TRBV5-1 to TRBJ1-3, with D perhaps TRBD1 (5 bases). V shed 6 bases and J shed 0 bases, with 13 bases lying between them. The CDR3 runs to 15 residues. Germline CDR1 reads SGHRS; CDR2 reads YFSETQ. The CDR3 sequence is CASTPGGTSGNTIYF. The DNA for the CDR3 is TGCGCCAGCACCCCGGGGGGGACCTCTGGAAACACCATATATTTT.

This chain uses TRBV7-8 with TRBJ1-2; D remains unclear. With 5 bases removed from V and 6 bases from J, the gap between germline ends came to 13 bases. Germline-derived CDR1 and CDR2 are SGHVS and FQNEAQ. The CDR3 is 13 amino acids. The CDR3 region is CASSPLRADGYTF. The DNA of the CDR3 is TGTGCCAGCAGCCCACTCCGGGCCGATGGCTACACCTTC. Together with reference TRBV7-8 and TRBJ1-2, the CDR3 gives the full variable domain: GAGVSQSPRYKVAKRGQDVALRCDPISGHVSLFWYQQALGQGPEFLTYFQNEAQLDKSGLPSDRFFAERPEGSVSTLKIQRTQQEDSAVYLCASSPLRADGYTFGSGTRLTVV.

V gene TRBV5-1 combines with J gene TRBJ2-3; D perhaps matches TRBD2 (6 bases). The CDR3 consists of 13 residues. Germline V gene sequence: CDR1 SGHRS, CDR2 YFSETQ. V dropped 0 bases and J dropped 6 bases, with 8 bases sitting between them. CDR3 in amino acids: CASSLAGEDTQYF. CDR3 sequence (DNA): TGCGCCAGCAGCTTGGCGGGGGAGGATACGCAGTATTTT. Supplemented by reference TRBV5-1 and TRBJ2-3, the full variable domain reads KAGVTQTPRYLIKTRGQQVTLSCSPISGHRSVSWYQQTPGQGLQFLFEYFSETQRNKGNFPGRFSGRQFSNSRSEMNVSTLELGDSALYLCASSLAGEDTQYFGPGTRLTVL.

The rearrangement uses TRBV14 and TRBJ1-2; unclear D gene. The germline V gene encodes CDR1 SGHDN and CDR2 FVKESK. Trimming shortened V by 4 bases and J by 5 bases, and 11 bases separated the two germline ends. This CDR3 has 13 amino acids. Here the CDR3 DNA reads TGTGCCAGCAGCCGACCGGGCCATTATGGCTACACCTTC. This encodes CASSRPGHYGYTF. Looking up the rest from reference TRBV14 and TRBJ1-2 gives the full variable domain: EAGVTQFPSHSVIEKGQTVTLRCDPISGHDNLYWYRRVMGKEIKFLLHFVKESKQDESGMPNNRFLAERTGGTYSTLKVQPAELEDSGVYFCASSRPGHYGYTFGSGTRLTVV.

This clone showed up just once. The rearrangement uses TRBV18 and TRBJ1-2, with TRBD1 identical over 12 bases. Germline CDR1 and CDR2: KGHSH and LQKENI. The junction had 9 bases not matched to a gene; V was cut back by 5 bases and J by 5 bases. This CDR3 is 16 amino acids long. CDR3 sequence: CASSSGQGAAEYGYTF. The CDR3, as DNA: TGTGCCAGCTCATCGGGACAGGGGGCGGCGGAGTATGGCTACACCTTC.

The CDR3 sequence is CASSLDVGGYYGYTF. Here the CDR3 DNA reads TGTGCCAGCAGCTTAGACGTAGGGGGCTACTATGGCTACACCTTC. This rearrangement joins TRBV11-2 to TRBJ1-2; 7 bases agree with TRBD1. Germline loops: CDR1 SGHAT, CDR2 FQNNGV. The CDR3 sequence is 15 residues long. The V segment lost 0 bases and the J segment 3 bases; nucleotides outside the gene matches: 4.